This record concerns one T cell receptor beta chain sequence. These data originate in a study of blood T cell repertoires in COVID-19. Study-level information: Acute and convalescent COVID-19 specimens originated in the United States, Italy and Spain. PBMCs, B-cell-depleted T cells, or T cells provided the cDNA or gDNA that made up the material.

The protocol was immunoSEQ multiplex PCR, while the TCRdb copy is restricted to in-frame clones and leaves out a portion. Of 120,000 to 150,000 clones in the sample, about 83% were seen once. Those who participated ranged in age from roughly 18 to 90 years and resided in about 24 US areas. The V and J ends lost 2 bases and 4 bases respectively, with 11 bases between them. Germline loops: CDR1 SGHTA, CDR2 FQGNSA. The CDR3 consists of 14 residues. The source is a woman between 50 and 59 years old who had been exposed to COVID-19. The chain joins TRBV7-2 to TRBJ1-2; D is unresolved. Sequences were obtained from PBMCs or T cells enriched from blood (not recorded which). CDR3 nucleotides: TGTGCCAGCAGCTTAATGAGGGATGTCTATGGCTACACCTTC. Amino acids: CASSLMRDVYGYTF.